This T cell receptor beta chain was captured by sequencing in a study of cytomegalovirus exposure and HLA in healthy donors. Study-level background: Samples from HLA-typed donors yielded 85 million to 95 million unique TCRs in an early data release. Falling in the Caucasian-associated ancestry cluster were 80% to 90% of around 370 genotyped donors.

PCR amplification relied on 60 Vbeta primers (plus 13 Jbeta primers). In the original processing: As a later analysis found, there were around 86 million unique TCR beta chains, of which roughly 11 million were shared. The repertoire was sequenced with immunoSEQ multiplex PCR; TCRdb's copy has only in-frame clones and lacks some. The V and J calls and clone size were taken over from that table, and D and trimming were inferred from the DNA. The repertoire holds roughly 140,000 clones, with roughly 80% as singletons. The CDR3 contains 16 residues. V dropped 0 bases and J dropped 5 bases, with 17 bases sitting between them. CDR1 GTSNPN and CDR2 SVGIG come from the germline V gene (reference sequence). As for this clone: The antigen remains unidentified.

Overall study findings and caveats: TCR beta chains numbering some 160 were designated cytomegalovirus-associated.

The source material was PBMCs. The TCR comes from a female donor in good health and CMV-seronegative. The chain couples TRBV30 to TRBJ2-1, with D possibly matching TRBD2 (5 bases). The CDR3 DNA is TGTGCCTGGAGTGTATTAGGCGGGCCCAGTAACAATGAGCAGTTCTTC. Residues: CAWSVLGGPSNNEQFF.